The text below deals with one T cell receptor (beta chain). The V gene's germline CDR1 is LNHDA and CDR2 SQIVND (reference sequence). This CDR3 has 17 residues. V was trimmed by 10 bases and J by 3 bases, leaving 27 bases between them. This record comes from a study of blood T cell repertoires in COVID-19. Whole-study context: Sites in the United States, Italy and Spain provided acute and convalescent COVID-19 samples. In each case, the material was cDNA or gDNA derived from T cells, B-cell-depleted T cells, or PBMCs.

Authors' methods: The authors estimated nucleated cell counts from reference gene primer amplification. Produced via immunoSEQ multiplex PCR; TCRdb's table is partial and in-frame only. Clonal size and the V and J genes are those of that table, whereas D and trimming came from the DNA. The sample records roughly 250,000 clones, over 75% being singletons. Enrolled during active infection, Seattle patients were then followed longitudinally. What was sequenced was peripheral blood. The sequence came from a human donor with COVID-19, enrolled during active disease. The donor label of this sample is uncertain. The genes are TRBV19 and TRBJ2-5; a possible D gene is TRBD2 (6 bases). The CDR3 DNA reads TGTGCCACTCAGCCCCGGGAGATTAATCATGACAAAGAGACCCAGTACTTC. Its protein product is CATQPREINHDKETQYF.